These 22 T cell receptor beta chains share one sample of origin, sequenced in a study of T cell responses to AZD1222 COVID-19 vaccine. Produced via immunoSEQ multiplex PCR; TCRdb's table is partial and in-frame only. This table holds over 60,000 clones, 80% found once. The specimen comprised peripheral blood, sampled 28 days after the second AZD1222 dose. The receptor source for this set is an adult who received the AZD1222 COVID-19 vaccine.

In its sample, this clone was seen a few times. The V call is TRBV4-1, the J call TRBJ2-7, with a possible D match to TRBD2 (6 bases). V was clipped by 8 bases and J by 3 bases, with 17 bases between them. Germline-derived CDR1 and CDR2 are MGHRA and YSYEKL. This CDR3 has 14 amino acids. CDR3 loop: CASSRGYGGYEQYF. CDR3 sequence (DNA): TGCGCCAGCTCACGGGGGTACGGGGGCTACGAGCAGTACTTC.

This sequence joins TRBV4-1 and TRBJ2-3; the D gene is possibly TRBD1 (6 bases). In germline, CDR1 is MGHRA, CDR2 YSYEKL. Trimming cost V 1 base and J 2 bases, with 13 bases left between them. The CDR3 contains 16 residues. The CDR3, as DNA: TGCGCCAGCAGCCAAGCGTGGGGACAAAACACAGATACGCAGTATTTT. This encodes CASSQAWGQNTDTQYF.

This clone occurred a few times. The chain employs TRBV6-2 or TRBV6-3 and TRBJ2-7; a possible D gene is TRBD2 (5 bases). Trimming shortened V by 2 bases and J by 8 bases, and 16 bases separated the two germline ends. Germline lookup yields CDR1 MNHEY and CDR2 SVGEGT. There are 14 residues in the CDR3. CDR3 DNA sequence: TGTGCCAGCAGTTACGGATCGGGGATACGAAAGCAGTACTTC. It codes for CASSYGSGIRKQYF.

The chain links TRBV6-5 to TRBJ2-7, with D perhaps being TRBD1 or TRBD2 (6 bases each). CDR1 MNHEY and CDR2 SVGAGI come from the germline V gene. The V end lost 3 bases, the J end lost 2 bases, and 11 bases lay between the germline ends. CDR3 size: 14 residues. CDR3 loop: CASSYGGPAYEQYF. The CDR3 region has the DNA TGTGCCAGCAGTTATGGGGGGCCGGCCTACGAGCAGTACTTC.

This clone was detected once. The chain employs TRBV12-5 and TRBJ2-1; tentatively, D is TRBD2 (6 bases). Germline CDR1 is LGHNT and CDR2 is FRNRAP. The length of the CDR3 is 17 residues. Trimming shortened V by 0 bases and J by 3 bases, and 15 bases separated the two germline ends. The CDR3 DNA sequence: TGTGCTAGTGGTTTGGTAAGGGGCGGGGCGGGCTACAATGAGCAGTTCTTC. Protein sequence: CASGLVRGGAGYNEQFF. Combining the CDR3 with reference TRBV12-5 and TRBJ2-1 gives the whole variable domain DARVTQTPRHKVTEMGQEVTMRCQPILGHNTVFWYRQTMMQGLELLAYFRNRAPLDDSGMPKDRFSAEMPDATLATLKIQPSEPRDSAVYFCASGLVRGGAGYNEQFFGPGTRLTVL.

This clone came up a few times. The chain carries TRBV5-1 and TRBJ2-1, with D unclear. CDR3 size: 16 residues. CDR1 and CDR2 (germline): SGHRS, YFSETQ. V was shortened by 0 bases and J by 0 bases, with 10 bases between the two germline ends. For the CDR3, the DNA is TGCGCCAGCAGCTTGGATCCCCAGCCCTCCTACAATGAGCAGTTCTTC. The encoded protein is CASSLDPQPSYNEQFF.

The rearrangement links TRBV5-1 to TRBJ2-2, with D perhaps TRBD1 (6 bases). Germline CDR1 and CDR2: SGHRS and YFSETQ. V lost 3 bases to trimming and J lost 6 bases, with 12 bases between them. CDR3 length: 14 amino acids. CDR3 residues: CASSSSTGPGELFF. As DNA, the CDR3 is TGCGCCAGCAGCTCCTCAACAGGGCCCGGGGAGCTGTTTTTT.

V and J are TRBV6-5 and TRBJ2-5; the match to TRBD2 covers 8 bases. The CDR3 runs 13 residues. Germline V gene lookup returns CDR1 MNHEY and CDR2 SVGAGI. V dropped 4 bases and J dropped 5; count of bases not matched to a gene: 3. Here the CDR3 reads CASSSGGGETQYF. The CDR3 DNA sequence: TGTGCCAGCAGTTCGGGAGGGGGGGAGACCCAGTACTTC.

With regard to this clone: The junction departs from the called germline gene at one end, perhaps through a read error. The rearrangement links TRBV7-2 to TRBJ2-3; D gene ambiguous. This CDR3 has 15 amino acids. Germline V gene lookup returns CDR1 SGHTA and CDR2 FQGNSA. CDR3 sequence: CASTLRWATIDTQYF. CDR3 bases: TGTGCCAGCACCTTAAGGTGGGCCACGATTGATACGCAGTATTTT.

The J gene is TRBJ1-2, the V gene TRBV9; D is perhaps TRBD1 (5 bases). This CDR3 is 15 amino acids long. Germline loops: CDR1 SGDLS, CDR2 YYNGEE. The V end was cut by 4 bases, the J end by 0 bases, with 13 bases between. The CDR3 DNA reads TGTGCCAGCAGCCCAGGGCCCGATTCTAACTATGGCTACACCTTC. Its protein product is CASSPGPDSNYGYTF. The full variable domain, with the rest looked up from reference TRBV9 and TRBJ1-2, is DSGVTQTPKHLITATGQRVTLRCSPRSGDLSVYWYQQSLDQGLQFLIQYYNGEERAKGNILERFSAQQFPDLHSELNLSSLELGDSALYFCASSPGPDSNYGYTFGSGTRLTVV.

The chain carries TRBV7-9 and TRBJ2-2, with 8 bases lining up with TRBD2. The germline gives CDR1 SEHNR, CDR2 FQNEAQ (reference sequence). The CDR3 has 16 amino acids. Trimming at V came to 6 bases and at J to 3 bases, leaving 9 bases not matched to a gene. Here the CDR3 DNA reads TGTGCCAGCAGTTCCCCAGTAGCGGGGTACACCGGGGAGCTGTTTTTT. This gives the protein CASSSPVAGYTGELFF.

The V call is TRBV3-1 (or the pseudogene TRBV3-2), the J call TRBJ1-3, with D perhaps matching TRBD1 (5 bases). V lost 1 base and J 11 bases, leaving 12 bases between the germline ends. Looked up from germline, CDR1 is LGHDT and CDR2 is YNNKEL (reference sequence). CDR3 length: 13 residues. CDR3 DNA: TGTGCCAGCAGCCAAGGGGGGGTAGGCGCCATATATTTT. This codes for CASSQGGVGAIYF.

This clone has more than one count but fewer than ten. The rearrangement joins TRBV5-1 to TRBJ2-5; 12 bases map to TRBD2. V was clipped by 2 bases and J by 0 bases; unmatched bases: 8. The V gene's germline CDR1 is SGHRS and CDR2 YFSETQ. CDR3 length: 18 amino acids. This CDR3 reads CASSLGLAGSTYQETQYF. The CDR3 region has the DNA TGCGCCAGCAGCTTAGGACTAGCGGGGAGTACGTACCAAGAGACCCAGTACTTC. Full variable domain (outside the CDR3, taken from reference TRBV5-1 and TRBJ2-5): KAGVTQTPRYLIKTRGQQVTLSCSPISGHRSVSWYQQTPGQGLQFLFEYFSETQRNKGNFPGRFSGRQFSNSRSEMNVSTLELGDSALYLCASSLGLAGSTYQETQYFGPGTRLLVL.

This rearrangement joins TRBV12-3 or TRBV12-4 to TRBJ2-4; D gene unclear. The CDR3 is 12 amino acids. Trimming removed 7 bases from V and 8 bases from J, with 12 bases in between. CDR3 loop: CASTLLGDIQYF. In nucleotides, the CDR3 is TGTGCCAGCACTCTCCTTGGGGACATTCAGTACTTC.

This chain joins TRBV10-3 and TRBJ1-6; perhaps TRBD1 as D (6 bases). This CDR3 region has 13 residues. Per the germline V gene, CDR1 is ENHRY and CDR2 is SYGVKD. V dropped 11 bases and J dropped 6 bases, with 14 bases sitting between them. The CDR3 protein is CAHGGGLNSPLHF. The DNA for the CDR3 is TGTGCCCACGGCGGGGGCCTTAATTCACCCCTCCACTTT.

This clone was observed a few times. The chain links TRBV11-2 to TRBJ1-1; 7 positions agree with TRBD1. This CDR3 spans 14 amino acids. The V and J ends lost 5 bases and 3 bases, in that order; junction bases with no gene match: 6. Germline CDR1 is SGHAT and CDR2 is FQNNGV. The DNA of the CDR3 is TGTGCCAGCAGCCAGGGGGTAGGCTACACTGAAGCTTTCTTT. Protein sequence: CASSQGVGYTEAFF.

This chain's CDR3 is CASRGGSYEQYF. The DNA for the CDR3 is TGTGCCAGCAGGGGAGGGAGCTACGAGCAGTACTTC. This chain uses TRBV2 with TRBJ2-7, with 7 bases lining up with TRBD2. The CDR3 has 12 amino acids. The germline gives CDR1 SNHLY, CDR2 FYNNEI. Trimming cost V 6 bases and J 3 bases; bases outside gene matches: 2.

This chain uses TRBV6-5 with TRBJ2-2; D is uncertain. V was pared by 7 bases and J by 5 bases, with 8 bases between. In germline, CDR1 is MNHEY, CDR2 SVGAGI. The CDR3 extends over 12 amino acids. This CDR3 is CASTPGTGELFF. The CDR3 DNA reads TGTGCCAGCACCCCTGGAACCGGGGAGCTGTTTTTT.

The chain recombines TRBV5-4 with TRBJ2-7, with D maybe TRBD1 (5 bases). The CDR3 has 13 residues. Germline V gene data show CDR1 as SGHNT and CDR2 as YYREEE (reference sequence). V was shortened by 2 bases and J by 1 base, with 7 bases between the two germline ends. Here the CDR3 DNA reads TGTGCCAGCAGCTTAGGGGTTTCCTACGAGCAGTACTTC. Its translation is CASSLGVSYEQYF.

The chain has TRBV6-5 and TRBJ1-2; a weak D match, TRBD1 (5 bases). Germline CDR1 MNHEY, CDR2 SVGAGI. This CDR3 has 13 residues. Trimming took 4 bases from V and 8 from J, leaving 14 bases between them. CDR3 nucleotides: TGTGCCAGCAGTTCGAATGGGGGTGGCGGCTACACCTTC. It yields the protein CASSSNGGGGYTF.

The CDR3 sequence is CASREWTGSTDTQYF. The CDR3 DNA is TGTGCCAGTAGAGAATGGACGGGCAGCACAGATACGCAGTATTTT. V gene TRBV19 combines with J gene TRBJ2-3; D ambiguous. In germline, CDR1 is LNHDA, CDR2 SQIVND (reference sequence). Trimming took off 6 bases at V and 0 bases at J, with 13 bases between the two ends. The CDR3 contains 15 residues.

This clone occurred a few times. This sequence joins TRBV19 and TRBJ2-6; unclear D gene. The CDR3 loop spans 15 amino acids. Looked up from germline, CDR1 is LNHDA and CDR2 is SQIVND (reference sequence). The V end was cut by 0 bases, the J end by 0 bases, with 3 bases between. The CDR3 DNA reads TGTGCCAGTAGTATAGAGCTCTCTGGGGCCAACGTCCTGACTTTC. Translating gives CASSIELSGANVLTF.